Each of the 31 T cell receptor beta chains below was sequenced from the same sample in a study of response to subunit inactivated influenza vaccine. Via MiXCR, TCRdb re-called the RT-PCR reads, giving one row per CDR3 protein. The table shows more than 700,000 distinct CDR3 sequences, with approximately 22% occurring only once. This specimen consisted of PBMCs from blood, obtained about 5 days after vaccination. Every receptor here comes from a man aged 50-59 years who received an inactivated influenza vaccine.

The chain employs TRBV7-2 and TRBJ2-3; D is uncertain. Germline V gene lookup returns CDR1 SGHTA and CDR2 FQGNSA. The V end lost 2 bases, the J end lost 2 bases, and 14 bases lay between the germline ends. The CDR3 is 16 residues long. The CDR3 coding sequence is TGTGCCAGCAGCTTAAGTGCGGTGCGGTCCACAGATACGCAGTATTTT. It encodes CASSLSAVRSTDTQYF.

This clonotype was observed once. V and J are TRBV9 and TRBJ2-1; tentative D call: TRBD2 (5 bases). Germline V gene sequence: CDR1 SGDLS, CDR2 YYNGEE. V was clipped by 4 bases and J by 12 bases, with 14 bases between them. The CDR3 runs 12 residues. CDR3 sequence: CASSSVKRPQFF. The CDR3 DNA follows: TGTGCCAGCAGCTCTGTTAAGCGGCCGCAGTTCTTC.

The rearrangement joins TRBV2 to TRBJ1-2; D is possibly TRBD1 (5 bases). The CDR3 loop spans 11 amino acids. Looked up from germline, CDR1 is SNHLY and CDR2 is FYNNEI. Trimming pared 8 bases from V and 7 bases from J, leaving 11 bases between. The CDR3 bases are TGTGCCAGCGGTCGGGGCTCTGGCTACACCTTC. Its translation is CASGRGSGYTF.

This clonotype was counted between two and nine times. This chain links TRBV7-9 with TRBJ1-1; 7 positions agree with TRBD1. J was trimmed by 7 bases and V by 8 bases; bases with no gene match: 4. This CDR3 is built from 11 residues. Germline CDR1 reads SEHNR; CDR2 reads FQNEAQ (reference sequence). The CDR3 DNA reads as TGTGCCAGCGGACAGGACCTTGAAGCTTTCTTT. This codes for CASGQDLEAFF.

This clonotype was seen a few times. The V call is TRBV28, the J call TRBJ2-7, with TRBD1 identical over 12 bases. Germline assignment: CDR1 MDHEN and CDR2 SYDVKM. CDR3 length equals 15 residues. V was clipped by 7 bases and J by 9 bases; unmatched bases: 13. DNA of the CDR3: TGTGCCAGCACTCGACCCCTGGGACAGGGGGCAGTGCAGTACTTC. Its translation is CASTRPLGQGAVQYF.

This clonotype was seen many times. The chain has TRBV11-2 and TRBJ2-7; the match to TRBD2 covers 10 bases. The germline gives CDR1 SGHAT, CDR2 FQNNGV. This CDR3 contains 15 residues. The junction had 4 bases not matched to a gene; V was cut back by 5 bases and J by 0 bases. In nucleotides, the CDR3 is TGTGCCAGCAGCCCGGCTAGCGGGAGCTCCTACGAGCAGTACTTC. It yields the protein CASSPASGSSYEQYF.

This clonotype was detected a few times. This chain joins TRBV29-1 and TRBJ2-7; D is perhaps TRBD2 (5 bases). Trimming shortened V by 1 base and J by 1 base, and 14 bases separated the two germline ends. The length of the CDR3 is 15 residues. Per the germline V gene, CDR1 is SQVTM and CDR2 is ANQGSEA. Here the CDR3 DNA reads TGCAGCGTTGAAGTTTATGTCGGGGTATCCTACGAGCAGTACTTC. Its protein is CSVEVYVGVSYEQYF.

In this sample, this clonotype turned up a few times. The CDR3 DNA reads as TGTGCCAGCAGTGAACTAACTCCGGGACTACGGGACCTGTTCTTC. Its translation is CASSELTPGLRDLFF. The chain is built from TRBV12-3 or TRBV12-4 and TRBJ2-1; 7 bases are shared with TRBD2. V gave up 5 bases and J gave up 15 bases; unmatched junction bases: 19. The CDR3 extends over 15 amino acids.

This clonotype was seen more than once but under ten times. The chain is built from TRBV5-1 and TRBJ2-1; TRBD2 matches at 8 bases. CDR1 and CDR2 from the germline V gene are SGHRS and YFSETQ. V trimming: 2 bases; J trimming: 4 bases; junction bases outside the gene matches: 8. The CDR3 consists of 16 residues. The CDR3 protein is CASSLSAGGRYNEQFF. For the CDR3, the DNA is TGCGCCAGCAGCTTATCTGCGGGGGGCAGATACAATGAGCAGTTCTTC.

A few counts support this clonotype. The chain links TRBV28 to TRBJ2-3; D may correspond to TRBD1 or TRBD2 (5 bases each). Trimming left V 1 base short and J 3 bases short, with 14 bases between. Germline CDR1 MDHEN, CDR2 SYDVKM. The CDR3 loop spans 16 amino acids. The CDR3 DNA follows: TGTGCCAGCAGTTTATTGGATTTAGGGGAGACAGATACGCAGTATTTT. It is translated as CASSLLDLGETDTQYF.

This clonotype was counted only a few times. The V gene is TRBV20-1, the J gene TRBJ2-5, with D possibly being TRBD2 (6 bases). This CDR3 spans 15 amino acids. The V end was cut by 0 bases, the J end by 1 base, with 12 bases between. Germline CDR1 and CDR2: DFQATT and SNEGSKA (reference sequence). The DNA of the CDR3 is TGCAGTGCTAGAGATGTGGTAGCGGTCCAAGAGACCCAGTACTTC. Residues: CSARDVVAVQETQYF.

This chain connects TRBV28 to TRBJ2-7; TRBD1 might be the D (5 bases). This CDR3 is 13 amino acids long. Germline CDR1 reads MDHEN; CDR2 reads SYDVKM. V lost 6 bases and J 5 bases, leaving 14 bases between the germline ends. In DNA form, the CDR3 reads TGTGCCAGCAGGCAGGGTATTCGGAACGAGCAGTACTTC. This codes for CASRQGIRNEQYF.

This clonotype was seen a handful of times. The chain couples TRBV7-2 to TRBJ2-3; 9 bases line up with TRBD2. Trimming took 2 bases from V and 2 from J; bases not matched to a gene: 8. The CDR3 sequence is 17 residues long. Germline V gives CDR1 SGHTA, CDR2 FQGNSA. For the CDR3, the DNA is TGTGCCAGCAGCTTAACGGGGCTAGCGGGGATCACAGATACGCAGTATTTT. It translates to CASSLTGLAGITDTQYF.

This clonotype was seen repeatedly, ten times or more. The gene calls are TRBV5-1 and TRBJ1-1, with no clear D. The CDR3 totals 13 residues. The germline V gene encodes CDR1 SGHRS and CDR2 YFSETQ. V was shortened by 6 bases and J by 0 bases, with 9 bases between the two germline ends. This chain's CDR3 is CASTSDLNTEAFF. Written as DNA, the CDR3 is TGCGCCAGCACCTCGGACTTGAACACTGAAGCTTTCTTT. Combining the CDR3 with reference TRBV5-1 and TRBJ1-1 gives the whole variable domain KAGVTQTPRYLIKTRGQQVTLSCSPISGHRSVSWYQQTPGQGLQFLFEYFSETQRNKGNFPGRFSGRQFSNSRSEMNVSTLELGDSALYLCASTSDLNTEAFFGQGTRLTVV.

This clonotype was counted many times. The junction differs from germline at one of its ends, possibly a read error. CDR3 sequence reads: CASSLRANTGELFF. The CDR3 nucleotides are TGCGCCAGCAGCTTGCGGGCAAACACCGGGGAGCTGTTTTTT. The chain carries TRBV7-2 and TRBJ2-2; D possibly corresponds to TRBD2 (5 bases). This CDR3 region has 14 residues. In germline, CDR1 is SGHTA, CDR2 FQGNSA.

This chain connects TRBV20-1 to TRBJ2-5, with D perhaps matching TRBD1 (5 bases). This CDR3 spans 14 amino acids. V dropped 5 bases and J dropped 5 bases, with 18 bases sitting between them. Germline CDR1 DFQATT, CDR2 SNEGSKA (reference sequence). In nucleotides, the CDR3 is TGCAGTGCTCCACAAGCAGGGCCCGGGGAGACCCAGTACTTC. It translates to CSAPQAGPGETQYF.

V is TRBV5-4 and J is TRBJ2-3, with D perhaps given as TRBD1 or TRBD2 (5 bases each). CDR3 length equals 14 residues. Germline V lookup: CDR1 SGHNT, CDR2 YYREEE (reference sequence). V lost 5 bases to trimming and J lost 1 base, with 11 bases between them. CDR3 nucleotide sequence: TGTGCCAGCAGACTAGTAGGGGGCACAGATACGCAGTATTTT. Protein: CASRLVGGTDTQYF.

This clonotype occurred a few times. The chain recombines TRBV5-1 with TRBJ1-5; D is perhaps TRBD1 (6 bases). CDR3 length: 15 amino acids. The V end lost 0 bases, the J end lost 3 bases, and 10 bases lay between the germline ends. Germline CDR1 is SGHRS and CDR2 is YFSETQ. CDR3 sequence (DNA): TGCGCCAGCAGCTTGGGACAGGCCGACAATCAGCCCCAGCATTTT. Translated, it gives CASSLGQADNQPQHF.

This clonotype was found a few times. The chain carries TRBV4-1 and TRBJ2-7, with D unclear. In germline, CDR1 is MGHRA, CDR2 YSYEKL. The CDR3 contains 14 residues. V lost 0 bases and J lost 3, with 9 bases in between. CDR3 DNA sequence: TGCGCCAGCAGCCAAGAACACACTTACTACGAGCAGTACTTC. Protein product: CASSQEHTYYEQYF.

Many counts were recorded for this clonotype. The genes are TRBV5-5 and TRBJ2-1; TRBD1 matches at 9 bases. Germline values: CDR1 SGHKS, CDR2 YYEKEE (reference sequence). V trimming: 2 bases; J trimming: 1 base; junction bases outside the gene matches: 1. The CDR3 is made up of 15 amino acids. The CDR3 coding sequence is TGTGCCAGCAGCTTCGGACAGGGGTCCTACAATGAGCAGTTCTTC. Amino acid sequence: CASSFGQGSYNEQFF.

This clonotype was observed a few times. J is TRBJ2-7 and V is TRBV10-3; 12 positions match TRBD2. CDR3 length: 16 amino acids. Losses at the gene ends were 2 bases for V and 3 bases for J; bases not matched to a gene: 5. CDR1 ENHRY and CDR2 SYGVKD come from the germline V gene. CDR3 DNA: TGTGCCATCAGTGAGCAGACTAGCGGGGGAAACTACGAGCAGTACTTC. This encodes CAISEQTSGGNYEQYF.

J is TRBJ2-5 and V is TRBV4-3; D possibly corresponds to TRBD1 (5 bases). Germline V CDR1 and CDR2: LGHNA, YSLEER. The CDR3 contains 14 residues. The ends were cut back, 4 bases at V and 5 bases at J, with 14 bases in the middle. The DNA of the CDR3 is TGCGCCAGCAGCCTGAGGCACAGGCACGAGACCCAGTACTTC. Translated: CASSLRHRHETQYF.

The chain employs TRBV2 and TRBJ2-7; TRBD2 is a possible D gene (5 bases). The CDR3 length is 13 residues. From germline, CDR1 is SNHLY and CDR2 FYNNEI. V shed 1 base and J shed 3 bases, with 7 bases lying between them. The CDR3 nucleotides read TGTGCCAGCAGTGAAGTACGGGGCTACGAGCAGTACTTC. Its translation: CASSEVRGYEQYF.

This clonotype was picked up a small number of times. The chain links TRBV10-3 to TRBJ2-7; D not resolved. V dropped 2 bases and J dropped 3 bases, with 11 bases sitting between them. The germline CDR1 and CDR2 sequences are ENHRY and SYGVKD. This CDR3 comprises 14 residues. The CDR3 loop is CAISEKGLGYEQYF. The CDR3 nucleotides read TGTGCCATCAGTGAGAAGGGATTGGGCTACGAGCAGTACTTC.

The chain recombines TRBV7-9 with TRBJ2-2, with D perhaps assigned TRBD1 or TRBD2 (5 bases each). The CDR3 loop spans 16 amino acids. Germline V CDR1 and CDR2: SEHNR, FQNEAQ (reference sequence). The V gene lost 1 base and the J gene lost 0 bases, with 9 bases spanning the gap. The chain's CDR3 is CASSLVKGPNTGELFF. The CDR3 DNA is TGTGCCAGCAGCTTAGTGAAGGGACCGAACACCGGGGAGCTGTTTTTT. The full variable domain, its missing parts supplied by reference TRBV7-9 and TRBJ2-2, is DTGVSQNPRHKITKRGQNVTFRCDPISEHNRLYWYRQTLGQGPEFLTYFQNEAQLEKSRLLSDRFSAERPKGSFSTLEIQRTEQGDSAMYLCASSLVKGPNTGELFFGEGSRLTVL.

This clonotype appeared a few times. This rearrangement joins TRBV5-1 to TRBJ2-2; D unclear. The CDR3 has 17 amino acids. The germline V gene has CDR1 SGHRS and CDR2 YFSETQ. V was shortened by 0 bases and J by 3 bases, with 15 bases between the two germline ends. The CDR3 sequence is CASSLALGYRDTGELFF. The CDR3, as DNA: TGCGCCAGCAGCTTGGCCCTGGGATACCGAGACACCGGGGAGCTGTTTTTT. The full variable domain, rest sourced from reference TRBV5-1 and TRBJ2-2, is KAGVTQTPRYLIKTRGQQVTLSCSPISGHRSVSWYQQTPGQGLQFLFEYFSETQRNKGNFPGRFSGRQFSNSRSEMNVSTLELGDSALYLCASSLALGYRDTGELFFGEGSRLTVL.

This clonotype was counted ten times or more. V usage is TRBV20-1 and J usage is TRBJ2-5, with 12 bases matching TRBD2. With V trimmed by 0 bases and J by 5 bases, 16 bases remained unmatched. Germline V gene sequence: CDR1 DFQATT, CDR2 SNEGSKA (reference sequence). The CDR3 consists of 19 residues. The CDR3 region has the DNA TGCAGTGCTAGAGATCGAAGACTAGCGGGAGAACCAAAGGGGGAGACCCAGTACTTC. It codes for CSARDRRLAGEPKGETQYF.

CDR3 DNA: TGCGCCAGCAGCCAAGATCCGGGGCCGGTAGACTATGGCTACACCTTC. Its translation is CASSQDPGPVDYGYTF. The chain combines TRBV4-3 with TRBJ1-2; a possible D gene is TRBD1 (5 bases). The CDR3 loop spans 16 amino acids. Per germline, CDR1 LGHNA and CDR2 YSLEER. V was shortened by 0 bases and J by 3 bases, with 14 bases between the two germline ends.

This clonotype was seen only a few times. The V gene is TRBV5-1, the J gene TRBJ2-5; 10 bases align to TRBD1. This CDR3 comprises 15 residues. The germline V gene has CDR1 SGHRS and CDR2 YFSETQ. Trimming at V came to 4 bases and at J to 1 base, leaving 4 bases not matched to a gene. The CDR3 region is CASSTGQGLQETQYF. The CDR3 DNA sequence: TGCGCCAGCAGCACGGGACAGGGGCTCCAAGAGACCCAGTACTTC. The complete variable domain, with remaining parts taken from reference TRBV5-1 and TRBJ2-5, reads KAGVTQTPRYLIKTRGQQVTLSCSPISGHRSVSWYQQTPGQGLQFLFEYFSETQRNKGNFPGRFSGRQFSNSRSEMNVSTLELGDSALYLCASSTGQGLQETQYFGPGTRLLVL.

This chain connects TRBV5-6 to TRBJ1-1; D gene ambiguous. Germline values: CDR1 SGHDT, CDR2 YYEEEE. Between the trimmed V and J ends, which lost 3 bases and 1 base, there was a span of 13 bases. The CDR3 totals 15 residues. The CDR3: CASSSAPTGNTEAFF. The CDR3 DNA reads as TGTGCCAGCAGCTCGGCACCCACCGGGAACACTGAAGCTTTCTTT.

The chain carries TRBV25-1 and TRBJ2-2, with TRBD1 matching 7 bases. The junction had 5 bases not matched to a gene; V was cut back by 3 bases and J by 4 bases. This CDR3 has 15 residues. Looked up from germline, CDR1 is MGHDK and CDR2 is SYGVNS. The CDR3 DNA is TGTGCCAGCAGTGATTTACAGGGGCCCACCGGGGAGCTGTTTTTT. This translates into CASSDLQGPTGELFF.